The subject of this entry is one TCR beta chain. The data stem from a study of blood T cell repertoires in COVID-19. This CDR3 region has 20 residues. V was pared by 10 bases and J by 0 bases, with 33 bases between. Per germline, CDR1 MDHEN and CDR2 SYDVKM. Sequencing was performed with immunoSEQ multiplex PCR; in TCRdb, only in-frame clones are kept and a portion is missing. The sample records approximately 80,000 clones, approximately 85% being singletons. This clonotype was sampled from a man aged 45-65 years with COVID-19, enrolled during active disease. The V and J genes are TRBV28 and TRBJ1-1; perhaps TRBD1 as D (6 bases). Sequencing used peripheral blood. As DNA, the CDR3 is TGTGCCACCTCACCAATGACCCACTCTGGACAGTCACACATGAACACTGAAGCTTTCTTT. Amino acid sequence: CATSPMTHSGQSHMNTEAFF.